Ten or more counts support the clone carrying this TCR beta chain. Its target is unknown. The sample belongs to a study of T cells in Graves' hyperthyroidism and ophthalmopathy. Study-level results: Most clonotypes that expanded in the thyroid above 0.001 also showed up in blood.

Amplification yielded TCR beta CDR3 regions, with RNA transcripts as the source. HTBI primers were employed in a first-round RT-PCR of the TCR CDR3. One entry per CDR3 protein results from TCRdb running MiXCR on the multiplex PCR reads. The data show some 370,000 distinct CDR3 sequences, about a sixth seen once. Each diagnosis was grounded in clinical symptoms, serum thyroxine and TRAb, thyroid ultrasound, and orbital computed tomography. When hyperthyroidism was first diagnosed, the blood sample was taken, preceding any ophthalmopathy symptoms. The J segment lost 4 bases and the V segment lost 0 bases, leaving 13 bases of the junction unmatched. CDR3 size: 18 residues. CDR1 is LNHDA and CDR2 is SQIVND in the germline V gene (reference sequence).

This sequence was found in a woman aged 25 to 39 with Graves' hyperthyroidism that later progressed to Graves' ophthalmopathy. The chain recombines TRBV19 with TRBJ2-7; 9 nucleotides align to TRBD2. The material sequenced was blood. The CDR3 DNA sequence: TGTGCCAGTAGTATAGATCGAGTAGCGGGAGTTCACCTTTACGAGCAGTACTTC. Translated: CASSIDRVAGVHLYEQYF.